This T cell receptor beta chain stems from a study of T cell changes during pregnancy in multiple sclerosis. V gave up 7 bases and J gave up 3 bases, with 12 bases separating them. CDR3 size: 13 residues. Germline V gene sequence: CDR1 LNHDA, CDR2 SQIVND (reference sequence). Generated by immunoSEQ multiplex PCR, the TCRdb table keeps only in-frame clones and is missing some. Of around 71,000 clones in the sample, roughly nine tenths were seen once. J is TRBJ1-1 and V is TRBV19; D gene unclear. Here the sequenced sample was peripheral blood, taken in the third trimester of pregnancy. The receptor comes from a female donor with multiple sclerosis, enrolled in a pregnancy study. The CDR3 DNA reads as TGTGCCAGTAAGTCGGATCGGGACACTGAAGCTTTCTTT. Its protein is CASKSDRDTEAFF.